A selection of T cell receptor beta chains follows, all from one sample in a study of T cell repertoires in cytomegalovirus infection. Their target antigens are unknown. Using its own MiXCR run on the reads, TCRdb lists one record per CDR3 protein. The sample contains 800,000 to 950,000 distinct CDR3 sequences, roughly 33% of which appear only once. The specimen comprised cultured CD8+ T cells from PBMCs, sampled from culture after CMV antigen stimulation. These receptors were taken from a human donor in good health (CMV status not recorded). Some clones in this sample may be carry-over from other donors' samples. CDR3s include the opening cysteine and the closing phenylalanine or tryptophan. D genes are given only for firm matches. Clone size is given for some rows only: seen once, a few or many times, or a class if the clone is expanded.

CDR3: CASRSSGAYNEQFF; DNA: TGTGCCAGCAGGTCCAGCGGGGCTTACAATGAGCAGTTCTTC; D: TRBD2; V: TRBV4-2; size: -; J: TRBJ2-1
CDR3: CASSRGLAKNIQYF; DNA: TGTGCCAGCAGTCGGGGGCTAGCCAAAAACATTCAGTACTTC; D: -; V: TRBV2; size: -; J: TRBJ2-4
CDR3: CASSQIPGQGLNGYTF; DNA: TGTGCCAGCAGTCAAATCCCCGGACAGGGACTTAATGGCTACACCTTC; D: TRBD1; V: TRBV27; size: -; J: TRBJ1-2
CDR3: CASSLGGYDTQYF; DNA: TGTGCCAGCAGCTTAGGGGGGTATGATACGCAGTATTTT; D: -; V: TRBV7-6; size: many; J: TRBJ2-3
CDR3: CASGGKGPNTGELFF; DNA: TGTGCTAGTGGCGGCAAGGGACCGAACACCGGGGAGCTGTTTTTT; D: -; V: TRBV12-5; size: -; J: TRBJ2-2
CDR3: CASRYSGTENNSPLHF; DNA: TGTGCCAGCAGGTACTCCGGGACCGAGAATAATTCACCCCTCCACTTT; D: -; V: TRBV6-5; size: few; J: TRBJ1-6
CDR3: CASAISPAGGNQRELFF; DNA: TGTGCCAGCGCCATATCCCCGGCAGGGGGAAATCAGCGGGAGCTGTTTTTT; D: TRBD1; V: TRBV5-5; size: -; J: TRBJ2-2
CDR3: CAHLGPNNEQFF; DNA: TGTGCCCATCTGGGTCCCAACAATGAGCAGTTCTTC; D: -; V: TRBV10-3; size: few; J: TRBJ2-1
CDR3: CASGPGTGRLNTEAFF; DNA: TGCGCCAGCGGTCCCGGGACAGGGCGCTTGAACACTGAAGCTTTCTTT; D: TRBD1; V: TRBV10-2; size: -; J: TRBJ1-1
CDR3: CASSSEGLSFADTQYF; DNA: TGTGCCAGCAGTTCGGAGGGACTATCTTTCGCAGATACGCAGTATTTT; D: TRBD2; V: TRBV12-3/TRBV12-4; size: few; J: TRBJ2-3